Presented here are 9 T cell receptor beta chains from one specimen sequenced in a study of CD8 T cells in Susac syndrome. When the RNA was reverse transcribed, random hexamers were used with an input of about 0.5 to 1 ug. One entry per CDR3 protein results from TCRdb running MiXCR on the immunoSEQ multiplex PCR reads. The sample lists around 53,000 distinct CDR3 sequences, roughly 94% occurring once. Sequences were obtained from CD8+ T cells from PBMCs. Receptor source: a human donor with Susac syndrome.

The chain employs TRBV12-3 or TRBV12-4 and TRBJ2-5, with 8 bases that match TRBD2. Germline trimming cut 8 bases from V and 5 bases from J; bases unmatched to any gene: 10. The CDR3 runs 14 residues. The DNA of the CDR3 is TGTGCCAGCGAGCACCCGGGACTAGAGGAGACCCAGTACTTC. This codes for CASEHPGLEETQYF.

This clonotype has only one observation. V is TRBV7-2 and J is TRBJ1-6; D not resolved. The germline gives CDR1 SGHTA, CDR2 FQGNSA. The CDR3 runs 12 residues. Trimming removed 3 bases at V and 13 bases at J, with 10 bases between. CDR3 nucleotide sequence: TGTGCCAGCAGCTTTGGTCTATCGCCCCTCCACTTT. Translated: CASSFGLSPLHF.

This clonotype was observed a single time. The gene calls are TRBV7-6 and TRBJ2-6; perhaps TRBD2 as D (6 bases). The V end was cut by 5 bases, the J end by 1 base, with 18 bases between. Germline values: CDR1 SGHVS, CDR2 FNYEAQ. The CDR3 length is 18 residues. CDR3 sequence: CASSPRGTLGSGANVLTF. The CDR3 DNA is TGTGCCAGCAGCCCGAGAGGGACTCTCGGGTCTGGGGCCAACGTCCTGACTTTC.

This clonotype was seen once. The chain carries TRBV15 and TRBJ1-5; D uncertain. The CDR3 length is 14 residues. Per the germline V gene, CDR1 is LNHNV and CDR2 is YYDKDF (reference sequence). The V gene lost 3 bases and the J gene lost 0 bases, with 6 bases spanning the gap. The CDR3 spells CATSREYSNQPQHF. DNA of the CDR3: TGTGCCACCAGCAGGGAATATAGCAATCAGCCCCAGCATTTT.

The chain recombines TRBV12-3 or TRBV12-4 with TRBJ2-3, with TRBD2 matching over 14 bases. There are 18 residues in the CDR3. The V segment lost 3 bases and the J segment 5 bases; nucleotides outside the gene matches: 10. CDR3 residues: CASSFLGLAGVGEDTQYF. As DNA, the CDR3 is TGTGCCAGCAGTTTCCTGGGACTAGCGGGGGTCGGGGAAGATACGCAGTATTTT.

The V call is TRBV4-3, the J call TRBJ2-3; D uncertain. V was clipped by 2 bases and J by 2 bases, with 11 bases between them. Germline CDR1 reads LGHNA; CDR2 reads YSLEER. The CDR3 runs to 15 residues. The CDR3 DNA follows: TGCGCCAGCAGCCAATGGGTAGGGCACACAGATACGCAGTATTTT. This gives the protein CASSQWVGHTDTQYF.

The chain combines TRBV4-3 with TRBJ2-7; D perhaps matches TRBD2 (7 bases). This CDR3 is 18 amino acids long. With 0 bases removed from V and 0 bases from J, the gap between germline ends came to 18 bases. Germline V gene lookup returns CDR1 LGHNA and CDR2 YSLEER. The CDR3 nucleotides read TGCGCCAGCAGCCAAGATCGGGTTGGGGGGGGGCCCTCCTACGAGCAGTACTTC. This codes for CASSQDRVGGGPSYEQYF.

V usage is TRBV9 and J usage is TRBJ2-7; 10 bases line up with TRBD1. There are 14 residues in the CDR3. Per the germline V gene, CDR1 is SGDLS and CDR2 is YYNGEE. The V and J ends lost 5 bases and 0 bases, in that order; junction bases with no gene match: 2. Here the CDR3 DNA reads TGTGCCAGCAGGGGGACAGGGGTCTCCTACGAGCAGTACTTC. Its translation is CASRGTGVSYEQYF.

The chain joins TRBV28 to TRBJ2-7; D is possibly TRBD1 or TRBD2 (6 bases each). The CDR3 spans 15 residues. Germline V gives CDR1 MDHEN, CDR2 SYDVKM. Trimming removed 2 bases from V and 3 bases from J, with 14 bases in between. In nucleotides, the CDR3 is TGTGCCAGCAGTTTAATTCAGGGGACTTACTACGAGCAGTACTTC. Its translation: CASSLIQGTYYEQYF.